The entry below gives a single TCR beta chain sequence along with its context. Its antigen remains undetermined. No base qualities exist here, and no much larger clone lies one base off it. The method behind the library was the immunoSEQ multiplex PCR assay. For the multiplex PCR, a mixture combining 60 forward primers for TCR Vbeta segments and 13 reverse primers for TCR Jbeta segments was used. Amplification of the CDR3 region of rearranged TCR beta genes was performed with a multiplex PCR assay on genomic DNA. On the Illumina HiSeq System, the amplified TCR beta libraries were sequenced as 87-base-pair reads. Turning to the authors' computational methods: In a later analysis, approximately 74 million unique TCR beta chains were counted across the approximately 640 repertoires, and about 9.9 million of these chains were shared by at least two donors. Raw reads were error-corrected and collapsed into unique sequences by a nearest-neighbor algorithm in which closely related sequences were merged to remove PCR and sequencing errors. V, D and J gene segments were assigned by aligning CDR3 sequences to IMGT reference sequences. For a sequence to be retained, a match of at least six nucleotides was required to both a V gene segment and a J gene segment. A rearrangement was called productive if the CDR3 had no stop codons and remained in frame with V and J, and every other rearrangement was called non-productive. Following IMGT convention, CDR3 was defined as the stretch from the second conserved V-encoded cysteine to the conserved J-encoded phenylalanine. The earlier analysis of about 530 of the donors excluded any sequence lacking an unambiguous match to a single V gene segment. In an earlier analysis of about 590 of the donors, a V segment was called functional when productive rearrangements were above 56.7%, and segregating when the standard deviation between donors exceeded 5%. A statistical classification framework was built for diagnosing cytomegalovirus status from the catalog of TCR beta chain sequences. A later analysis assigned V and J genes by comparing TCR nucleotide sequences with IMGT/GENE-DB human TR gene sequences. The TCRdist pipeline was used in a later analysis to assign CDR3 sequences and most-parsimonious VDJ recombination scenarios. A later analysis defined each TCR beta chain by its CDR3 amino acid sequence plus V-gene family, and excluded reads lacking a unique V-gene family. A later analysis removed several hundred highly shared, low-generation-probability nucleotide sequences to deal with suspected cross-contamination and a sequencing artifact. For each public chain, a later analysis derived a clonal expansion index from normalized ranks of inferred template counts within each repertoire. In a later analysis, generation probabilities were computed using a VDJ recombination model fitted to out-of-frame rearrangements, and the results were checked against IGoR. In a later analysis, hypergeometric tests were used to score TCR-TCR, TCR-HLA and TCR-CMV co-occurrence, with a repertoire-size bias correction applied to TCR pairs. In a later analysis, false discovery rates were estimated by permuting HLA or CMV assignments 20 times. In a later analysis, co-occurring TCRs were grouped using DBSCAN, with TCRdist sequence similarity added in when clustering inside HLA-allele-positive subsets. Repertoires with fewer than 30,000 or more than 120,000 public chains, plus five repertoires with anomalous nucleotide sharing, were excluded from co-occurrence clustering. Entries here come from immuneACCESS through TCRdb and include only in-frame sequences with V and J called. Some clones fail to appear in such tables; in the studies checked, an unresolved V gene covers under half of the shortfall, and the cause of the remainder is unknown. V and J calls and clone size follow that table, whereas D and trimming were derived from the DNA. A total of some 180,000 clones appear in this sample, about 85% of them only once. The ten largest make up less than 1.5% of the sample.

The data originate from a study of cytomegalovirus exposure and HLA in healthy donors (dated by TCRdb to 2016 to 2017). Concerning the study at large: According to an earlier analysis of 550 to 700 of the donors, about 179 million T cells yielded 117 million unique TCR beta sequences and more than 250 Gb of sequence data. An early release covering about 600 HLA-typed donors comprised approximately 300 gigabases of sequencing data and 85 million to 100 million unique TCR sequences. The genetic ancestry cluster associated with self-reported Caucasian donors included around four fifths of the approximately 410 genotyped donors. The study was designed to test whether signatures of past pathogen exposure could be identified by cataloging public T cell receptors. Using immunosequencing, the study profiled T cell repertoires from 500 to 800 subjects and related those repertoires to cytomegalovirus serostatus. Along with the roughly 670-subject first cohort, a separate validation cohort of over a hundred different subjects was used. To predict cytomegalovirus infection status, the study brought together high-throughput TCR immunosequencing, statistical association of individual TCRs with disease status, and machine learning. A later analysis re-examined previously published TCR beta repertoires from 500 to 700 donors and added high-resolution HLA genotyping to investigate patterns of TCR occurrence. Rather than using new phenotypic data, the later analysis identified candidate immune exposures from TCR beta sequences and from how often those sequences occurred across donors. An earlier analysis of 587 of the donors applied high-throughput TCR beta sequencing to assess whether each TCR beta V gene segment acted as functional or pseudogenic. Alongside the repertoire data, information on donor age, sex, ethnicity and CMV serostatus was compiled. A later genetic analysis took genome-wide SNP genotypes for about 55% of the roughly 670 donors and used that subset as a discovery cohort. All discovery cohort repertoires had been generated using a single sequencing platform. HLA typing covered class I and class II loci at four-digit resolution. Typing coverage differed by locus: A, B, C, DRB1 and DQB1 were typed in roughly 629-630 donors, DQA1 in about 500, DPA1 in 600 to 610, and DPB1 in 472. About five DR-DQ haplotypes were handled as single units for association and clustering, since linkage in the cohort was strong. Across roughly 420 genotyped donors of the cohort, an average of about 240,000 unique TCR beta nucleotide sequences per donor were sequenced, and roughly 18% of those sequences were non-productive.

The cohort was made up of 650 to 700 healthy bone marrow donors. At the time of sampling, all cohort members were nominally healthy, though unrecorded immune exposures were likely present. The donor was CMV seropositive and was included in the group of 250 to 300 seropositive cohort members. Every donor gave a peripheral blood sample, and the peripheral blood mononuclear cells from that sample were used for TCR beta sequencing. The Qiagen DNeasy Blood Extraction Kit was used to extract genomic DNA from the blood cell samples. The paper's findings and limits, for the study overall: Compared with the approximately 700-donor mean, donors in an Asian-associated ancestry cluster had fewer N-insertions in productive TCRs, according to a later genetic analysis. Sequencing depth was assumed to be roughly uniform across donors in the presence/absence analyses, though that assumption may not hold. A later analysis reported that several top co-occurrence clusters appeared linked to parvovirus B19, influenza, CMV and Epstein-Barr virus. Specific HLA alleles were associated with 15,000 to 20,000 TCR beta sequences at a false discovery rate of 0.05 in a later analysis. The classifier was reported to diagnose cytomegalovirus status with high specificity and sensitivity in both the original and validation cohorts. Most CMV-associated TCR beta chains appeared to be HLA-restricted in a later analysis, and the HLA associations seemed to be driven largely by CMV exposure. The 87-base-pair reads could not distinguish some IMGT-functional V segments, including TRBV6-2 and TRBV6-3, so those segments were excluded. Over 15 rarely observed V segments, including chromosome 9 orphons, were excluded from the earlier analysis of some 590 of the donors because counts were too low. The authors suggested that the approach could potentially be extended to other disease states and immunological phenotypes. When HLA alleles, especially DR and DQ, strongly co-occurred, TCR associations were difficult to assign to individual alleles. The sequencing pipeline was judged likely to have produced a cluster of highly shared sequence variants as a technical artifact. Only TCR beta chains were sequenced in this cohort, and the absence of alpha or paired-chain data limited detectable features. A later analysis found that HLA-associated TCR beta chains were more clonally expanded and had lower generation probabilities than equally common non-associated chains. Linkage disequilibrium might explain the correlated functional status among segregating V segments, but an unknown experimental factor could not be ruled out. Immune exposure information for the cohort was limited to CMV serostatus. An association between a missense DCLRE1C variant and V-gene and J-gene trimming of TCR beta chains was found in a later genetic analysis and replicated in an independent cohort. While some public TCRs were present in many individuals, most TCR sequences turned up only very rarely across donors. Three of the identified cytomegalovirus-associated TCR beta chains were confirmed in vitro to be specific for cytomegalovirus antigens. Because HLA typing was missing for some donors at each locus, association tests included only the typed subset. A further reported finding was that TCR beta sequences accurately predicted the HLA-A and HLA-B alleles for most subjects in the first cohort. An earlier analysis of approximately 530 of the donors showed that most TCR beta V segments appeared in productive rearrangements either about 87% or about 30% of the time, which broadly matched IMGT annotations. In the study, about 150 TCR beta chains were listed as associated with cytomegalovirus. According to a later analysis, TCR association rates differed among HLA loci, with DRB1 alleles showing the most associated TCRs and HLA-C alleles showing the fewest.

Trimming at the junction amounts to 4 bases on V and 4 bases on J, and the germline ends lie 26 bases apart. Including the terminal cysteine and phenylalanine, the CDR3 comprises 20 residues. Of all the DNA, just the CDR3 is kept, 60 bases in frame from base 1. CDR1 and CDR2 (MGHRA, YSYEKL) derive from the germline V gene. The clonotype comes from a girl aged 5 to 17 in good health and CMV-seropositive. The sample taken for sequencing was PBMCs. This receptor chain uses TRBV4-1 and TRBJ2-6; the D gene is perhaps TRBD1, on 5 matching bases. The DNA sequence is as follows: TGCGCCAGCAGCCCAAAAAGTCAGGGATTCAATGAGGCAGGGGCCAACGTCCTGACTTTC. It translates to CASSPKSQGFNEAGANVLTF.